Detailed here is one TCR beta chain. Its antigen is currently unknown. Unique molecular identifiers, one per molecule, were present on every TCR cDNA molecule. One entry per CDR3 protein, called by TCRdb with MiXCR from the 5' RACE reads. The repertoire includes around 63,000 distinct CDR3 sequences, approximately 8.9% of them detected once, and roughly 16% sits in the top ten. This sample is part of a study of spatial heterogeneity in lung cancer. For the study at large: Sequencing consistently turned up more beta-chain sequences than alpha-chain sequences.

Time point meaning: sample taken at primary tumor resection. The sequenced material consisted of unsorted whole RNA from tumor, nontumor lung or frozen PBMC. Samples were donated by 72 untreated early-stage non-small cell lung cancer patients. Study-wide results and limits: Expanded tumor TCRs that were ubiquitous appeared in blood more at resection than follow-up.

Per germline, CDR1 MDHEN and CDR2 SYDVKM. This CDR3 is built from 12 residues. Trimming at V came to 7 bases and at J to 9 bases, leaving 8 bases not matched to a gene. This rearrangement joins TRBV28 to TRBJ1-2; 7 nucleotides match TRBD1. The sequenced sample was PBMCs, obtained at surgery. This sequence was found in a female donor with early-stage non-small cell lung cancer. CDR3 region: CASTSDRERYTF. The CDR3 DNA reads TGTGCCAGCACCTCTGACAGGGAGCGCTACACCTTC.